One sample yielded the 6 T cell receptor beta chains listed below, sequenced in a study of low-dose radiotherapy and immunotherapy resistance in tumors. Primers used for first-strand cDNA, a TRAV- and TRBV-specific set, covered both alpha and beta chains. Amplification of TCRs used a constant-region primer and V-primer adapter for around 19 PCR cycles. TCRdb redid the calling of the reads with MiXCR, one entry per CDR3 protein. The sample has 10,000 to 15,000 distinct CDR3 sequences; over 60% are singletons. The receptors derive from a human donor with advanced metastatic prostate, ovarian, gallbladder or colorectal cancer (not recorded which). This table probably holds off-target reads from a library built for another chain.

V usage is TRBV6-2 or TRBV6-3 and J usage is TRBJ1-1; D unresolved. Deletions cut 2 bases from V and 5 bases from J, with 6 bases between. This CDR3 contains 12 residues. Germline assignment: CDR1 MNHEY and CDR2 SVGEGT. This chain's CDR3 is CASSYKATEAFF. CDR3 nucleotides: TGTGCCAGCAGTTACAAGGCAACTGAAGCTTTCTTT.

The chain is built from TRBV5-1 and TRBJ2-1, with 9 bases fitting TRBD2. The CDR3 runs 15 residues. Germline trimming cut 3 bases from V and 4 bases from J; bases unmatched to any gene: 5. Germline loops: CDR1 SGHRS, CDR2 YFSETQ. The CDR3 nucleotides read TGCGCCAGCAGCTCGGCGGGAGGGGGGTACAATGAGCAGTTCTTC. It translates to CASSSAGGGYNEQFF.

The chain employs TRBV28 and TRBJ2-7, with 10 bases matching TRBD1. This CDR3 has 14 residues. Trimming removed 4 bases from V and 3 bases from J; junction bases left unmatched: 3. Germline V gene lookup returns CDR1 MDHEN and CDR2 SYDVKM. CDR3 sequence: CASSSGTGVYEQYF. CDR3 bases: TGTGCCAGCAGTTCAGGGACAGGGGTCTACGAGCAGTACTTC.

The chain is built from TRBV23-1 and TRBJ2-2, with 10 positions matching TRBD1. TRBV23-1 is treated as an ORF (open reading frame) with a function not yet certain. CDR3 size: 15 residues. Losses at the gene ends were 2 bases for V and 5 bases for J; bases not matched to a gene: 2. The CDR3 loop reads CASSQGTGVTGELFF. DNA for the CDR3: TGCGCCAGCAGTCAAGGGACAGGGGTAACCGGGGAGCTGTTTTTT.

V usage is TRBV12-3 or TRBV12-4 and J usage is TRBJ2-5; 7 bases agree with TRBD2. The CDR3 length is 15 residues. The J segment lost 5 bases and the V segment lost 7 bases, leaving 13 bases of the junction unmatched. CDR3 in amino acids: CASTAGLSVGETQYF. DNA for the CDR3: TGTGCCAGCACCGCGGGACTATCGGTGGGGGAGACCCAGTACTTC.

The chain is built from TRBV7-2 and TRBJ2-1; tentative D call: TRBD2 (6 bases). Germline CDR1 reads SGHTA; CDR2 reads FQGNSA. The CDR3 consists of 13 residues. Trimming stripped 4 bases from V and 6 bases from J, with 10 bases between. The CDR3 sequence: CASSSGVSNEQFF. As DNA, the CDR3 is TGTGCCAGCAGCTCGGGAGTGAGCAATGAGCAGTTCTTC.